This T cell receptor (beta chain) was sequenced in a study of T cell responses to AZD1222 COVID-19 vaccine. Produced via immunoSEQ multiplex PCR; TCRdb's table is partial and in-frame only. The data contain roughly 65,000 clones, over 80% of them singletons. Study-level findings and limits: It was only a handful of AZD1222 recipients who were seropositive at baseline. There were vaccine-associated CD4 TCRs across spike, dominant at 160-218 and 743-854. Compared with day 0, the breadth and depth of the Spike-specific TCR repertoire rose significantly after two doses of AZD1222. Most donors were white British and more were female, and clonal diversity was possibly underestimated.

With respect to this clone: Its specificity is unknown.

V was cut by 6 bases and J by 6 bases, with 18 bases left in between. Germline V gene lookup returns CDR1 SNHLY and CDR2 FYNNEI. The CDR3 extends over 15 amino acids. This clonotype was obtained from an adult who received the AZD1222 COVID-19 vaccine. The sequences come from peripheral blood, collected 28 days after the second AZD1222 dose. This chain uses TRBV2 with TRBJ2-1, with D possibly being TRBD2 (7 bases). CDR3 loop: CASSRPGGAPNEQFF. CDR3 bases: TGTGCCAGCAGCAGACCGGGGGGCGCACCCAATGAGCAGTTCTTC.